One and the same sample provided the 26 T cell receptor beta chains below, sequenced in a study of blood T cell repertoires in COVID-19. Generated by immunoSEQ multiplex PCR, the TCRdb table keeps only in-frame clones and is missing some. Of approximately 300,000 clones detected, 85% appear once; the ten largest clones hold approximately 1.9%. The sequencing sample was made of PBMCs or T cells enriched from blood (not recorded which). All receptors come from a woman in her thirties who had been exposed to COVID-19.

The chain combines TRBV7-2 with TRBJ1-4, with D perhaps TRBD1 (6 bases). The ends were cut back, 1 base at V and 7 bases at J, with 13 bases in the middle. The germline V gene encodes CDR1 SGHTA and CDR2 FQGNSA. The CDR3 sequence is 15 residues long. In DNA, the CDR3 is TGTGCCAGCAGCTTAGGCGGGGGGGCGGGTGAAAAACTGTTTTTT. It specifies CASSLGGGAGEKLFF.

This chain joins TRBV24-1 and TRBJ1-3, with D perhaps matching TRBD1 (6 bases). V lost 1 base to trimming and J lost 4 bases, with 13 bases between them. Germline values: CDR1 KGHDR, CDR2 SFDVKD. This CDR3 comprises 16 residues. The CDR3 nucleotides read TGTGCCACCAGTGATTTACAGGGTTTAAGGGGAAACACCATATATTTT. Translating it yields CATSDLQGLRGNTIYF.

The rearrangement links TRBV2 to TRBJ1-4, with a weak D call TRBD1 (5 bases). Germline values: CDR1 SNHLY, CDR2 FYNNEI. The CDR3 is 15 residues long. With 4 bases removed from V and 6 bases from J, the gap between germline ends came to 15 bases. The CDR3 DNA sequence: TGTGCCAGCAGTGTTGCGACGGGGGGATATGAAAAACTGTTTTTT. Translation: CASSVATGGYEKLFF.

In this sample, this clone turned up many times. This rearrangement joins TRBV19 to TRBJ1-6; TRBD1 might be the D (6 bases). V lost 8 bases and J 9 bases, leaving 14 bases between the germline ends. CDR1 and CDR2 (germline): LNHDA, SQIVND (reference sequence). The length of the CDR3 is 13 residues. The CDR3 region is CASQNRAGSPLHF. CDR3 coding DNA: TGTGCCAGTCAAAACAGGGCTGGTTCACCCCTCCACTTT.

This clone was seen a handful of times. This sequence joins TRBV6-2 or TRBV6-3 and TRBJ1-1, with a weak D call TRBD1 (5 bases). Trimming took 3 bases from V and 4 from J, leaving 18 bases between them. The CDR3 length is 16 residues. Germline V gives CDR1 MNHEY, CDR2 SVGEGT. CDR3 DNA sequence: TGTGCCAGCAGTTATAGGGAACAGGTCTCCGGCACTGAAGCTTTCTTT. Translated: CASSYREQVSGTEAFF.

This clone was seen only a few times. The gene calls are TRBV4-2 and TRBJ2-4; D may be TRBD1 (6 bases). The germline CDR1 and CDR2 sequences are LGHNA and YNFKEQ. Trimming left V 4 bases short and J 2 bases short, with 12 bases between. The CDR3 length is 15 residues. The CDR3 sequence: CASSPAGQPKNIQYF. CDR3 coding DNA: TGTGCCAGCAGCCCGGCCGGACAGCCCAAAAACATTCAGTACTTC.

CDR3 DNA sequence: TGTGCCAGCACGAGACTAGCGGGAGGAGGGGCAGATACGCAGTATTTT. Protein product: CASTRLAGGGADTQYF. The V and J genes are TRBV2 and TRBJ2-3, with 13 bases lining up with TRBD2. Germline CDR1 reads SNHLY; CDR2 reads FYNNEI. There are 16 residues in the CDR3. With 7 bases clipped from V and 4 bases from J, the junction kept 8 bases outside the gene matches.

The chain joins TRBV6-2 or TRBV6-3 to TRBJ2-2, with D tentatively TRBD1 (6 bases). Trimming left V 0 bases short and J 2 bases short, with 10 bases between. CDR1 and CDR2 (germline): MNHEY, SVGEGT. This CDR3 spans 16 amino acids. The CDR3 loop is CASSYSSGHNTGELFF. CDR3 DNA sequence: TGTGCCAGCAGTTACTCGTCGGGACACAACACCGGGGAGCTGTTTTTT.

The CDR3 bases are TGTGCCAGCAGCCAGTCGACATCGCGAAGCTCTGGAAACACCATATATTTT. Translated: CASSQSTSRSSGNTIYF. The rearrangement links TRBV14 to TRBJ1-3, with D uncertain. CDR1 SGHDN and CDR2 FVKESK come from the germline V gene. V was pared by 3 bases and J by 0 bases, with 15 bases between. The CDR3 has 17 amino acids.

This rearrangement joins TRBV12-3 or TRBV12-4 to TRBJ1-1, with D possibly matching TRBD1 (5 bases). V dropped 5 bases and J dropped 6 bases, with 13 bases sitting between them. This CDR3 is 13 amino acids long. Here the CDR3 reads CASSNGGGPEAFF. DNA of the CDR3: TGTGCCAGCAGTAATGGGGGGGGACCTGAAGCTTTCTTT.

The chain recombines TRBV27 with TRBJ2-1, with 7 positions matching TRBD1. V gave up 5 bases and J gave up 3 bases; unmatched junction bases: 10. CDR1 and CDR2 from the germline V gene are MNHEY and SMNVEV (reference sequence). The CDR3 runs 16 residues. DNA for the CDR3: TGTGCCAGCAGTACCCGGACAGGCGCCTTCTACAATGAGCAGTTCTTC. Encoded protein: CASSTRTGAFYNEQFF.

This clone was picked up one time. V is TRBV9 and J is TRBJ2-7, with 10 bases aligning to TRBD2. Germline loops: CDR1 SGDLS, CDR2 YYNGEE. V lost 3 bases and J lost 1; bases outside the gene matches: 4. The CDR3 runs 15 residues. The CDR3 reads CASSAGTSVSYEQYF. CDR3 in DNA: TGTGCCAGCAGCGCAGGGACTAGCGTTTCCTACGAGCAGTACTTC.

The table lists this clone with a few counts. This chain links TRBV6-5 with TRBJ1-5; 8 bases agree with TRBD1. V gave up 10 bases and J gave up 6 bases; unmatched junction bases: 8. Looked up from germline, CDR1 is MNHEY and CDR2 is SVGAGI. This CDR3 region has 13 residues. The chain's CDR3 is CANGQGEFQPQHF. CDR3 DNA: TGTGCCAATGGACAGGGAGAGTTTCAGCCCCAGCATTTT.

CDR3 sequence (DNA): TGTGCCAGTAGTATCTCAGCGGACTCTGCGGAGACCCAGTACTTC. Its protein is CASSISADSAETQYF. The V and J genes are TRBV19 and TRBJ2-5, with D perhaps TRBD2 (5 bases). CDR1 and CDR2 (germline): LNHDA, SQIVND (reference sequence). The CDR3 covers 15 residues. The V and J ends lost 3 bases and 5 bases respectively, with 16 bases between them.

This clone was seen a single time. The gene calls are TRBV12-5 and TRBJ2-7; no definite D call. The V gene lost 0 bases and the J gene lost 2 bases, with 11 bases spanning the gap. This CDR3 has 15 residues. Germline V CDR1 and CDR2: LGHNT, FRNRAP. For the CDR3, the DNA is TGTGCTAGTGGTTTGGTACCTACAGACACCTACGAGCAGTACTTC. This codes for CASGLVPTDTYEQYF.

The chain uses TRBV19 and TRBJ2-7, with TRBD2 identical over 9 bases. After removal of 6 bases from V and 5 bases from J, the junction contained 5 bases not matched to a gene. The CDR3 extends over 13 amino acids. Germline lookup yields CDR1 LNHDA and CDR2 SQIVND (reference sequence). CDR3 coding DNA: TGTGCCAGTAGAGCAGCGGGGGGCAACGAGCAGTACTTC. Protein sequence: CASRAAGGNEQYF.

The rearrangement links TRBV6-1 to TRBJ1-5, with D possibly matching TRBD1 (6 bases). Germline V gene lookup returns CDR1 MNHNS and CDR2 SASEGT. The length of the CDR3 is 13 residues. Deletions cut 3 bases from V and 5 bases from J, with 8 bases between. As DNA, the CDR3 is TGTGCCAGCAGTGACAGGGGCGATCAGCCCCAGCATTTT. Translating gives CASSDRGDQPQHF.

The chain couples TRBV28 to TRBJ2-7; 10 bases match TRBD1. This CDR3 spans 14 amino acids. Germline-derived CDR1 and CDR2 are MDHEN and SYDVKM. The V segment lost 6 bases and the J segment 0 bases; nucleotides outside the gene matches: 2. CDR3 sequence: CASRTGGPSYEQYF. For the CDR3, the DNA is TGTGCCAGCAGGACAGGGGGCCCCTCCTACGAGCAGTACTTC.

This clone showed up just once. The chain uses TRBV6-4 and TRBJ2-1; perhaps TRBD2 as D (6 bases). The CDR3 sequence is 13 residues long. Germline assignment: CDR1 MRHNA and CDR2 SNTAGT. V shed 5 bases and J shed 10 bases, with 15 bases lying between them. As DNA, the CDR3 is TGTGCCAGCAGTCTTACGGGAGAAATGGAGCAGTTCTTC. Protein sequence: CASSLTGEMEQFF.

The chain has TRBV4-1 and TRBJ2-2; no definite D call. V lost 4 bases and J 6 bases, leaving 9 bases between the germline ends. CDR1 and CDR2 (germline): MGHRA, YSYEKL. The CDR3 sequence is 13 residues long. In DNA form, the CDR3 reads TGCGCCAGCAGCCCCCTAGTCTCCGGGGAGCTGTTTTTT. Protein: CASSPLVSGELFF.

This chain's CDR3 is CAWESSWNTEAFF. CDR3 in DNA: TGTGCCTGGGAGAGTTCGTGGAACACTGAAGCTTTCTTT. The chain is built from TRBV30 and TRBJ1-1; D unresolved. CDR3 length: 13 residues. Looked up from germline, CDR1 is GTSNPN and CDR2 is SVGIG (reference sequence). V was cut by 5 bases and J by 1 base, with 11 bases left in between. The variable domain in full, with the rest retrieved from reference TRBV30 and TRBJ1-1, is SQTIHQWPATLVQPVGSPLSLECTVEGTSNPNLYWYRQAAGRGLQLLFYSVGIGQISSEVPQNLSASRPQDRQFILSSKKLLLSDSGFYLCAWESSWNTEAFFGQGTRLTVV.

This clone was counted a single time. V usage is TRBV6-1 and J usage is TRBJ2-5, with 8 bases aligning to TRBD1. The CDR3 runs to 15 residues. After removal of 3 bases from V and 2 bases from J, the junction contained 5 bases not matched to a gene. Germline values: CDR1 MNHNS, CDR2 SASEGT. CDR3 protein: CASSDRDRLQETQYF. The CDR3 bases are TGTGCCAGCAGTGACCGGGACAGGTTACAAGAGACCCAGTACTTC.

This clone was observed once. The rearrangement uses TRBV7-6 and TRBJ1-2; D gene uncertain. Trimming pared 2 bases from V and 4 bases from J, leaving 14 bases between. The germline V gene has CDR1 SGHVS and CDR2 FNYEAQ. CDR3 length equals 15 residues. In nucleotides, the CDR3 is TGTGCCAGCAGCTTAAGTACAGATCCTATCTATGGCTACACCTTC. Encoded protein: CASSLSTDPIYGYTF.

This clone was found a few times. V is TRBV19 and J is TRBJ1-1; 8 bases are a match to TRBD1. V shed 10 bases, J shed 0 bases, and the junction held 22 bases outside the gene matches. Germline V gives CDR1 LNHDA, CDR2 SQIVND (reference sequence). CDR3 length equals 19 residues. DNA of the CDR3: TGTGCCACCTCCGAGACAGGGGACCACAACGCCCTAATGAACACTGAAGCTTTCTTT. This translates into CATSETGDHNALMNTEAFF.

The J gene is TRBJ2-6, the V gene TRBV19, with 7 bases matching TRBD2. CDR3 length: 19 residues. The junction had 13 bases not matched to a gene; V was cut back by 5 bases and J by 0 bases. Germline CDR1 and CDR2: LNHDA and SQIVND (reference sequence). The CDR3 reads CASSVGNRREYSGANVLTF. The CDR3 DNA reads as TGTGCCAGTAGTGTCGGTAATCGGCGGGAGTACTCTGGGGCCAACGTCCTGACTTTC.

This clone came up once. The chain couples TRBV28 to TRBJ1-1, with D possibly matching TRBD1 (5 bases). The CDR3 is 13 residues long. The V gene lost 4 bases and the J gene lost 6 bases, with 12 bases spanning the gap. CDR1 MDHEN and CDR2 SYDVKM come from the germline V gene. The DNA of the CDR3 is TGTGCCAGCAGTTCGCCAGGGCCTTCTGAAGCTTTCTTT. This sequence encodes CASSSPGPSEAFF.